There are many counts of the clone carrying this TCR beta chain. Assembly of TCR beta libraries relied on iRepertoire HTBI primers together with Arm-PCR of CDR3 regions. A single record per CDR3 protein comes from TCRdb applying MiXCR to the multiplex PCR reads. The sample yields more than 350,000 distinct CDR3 sequences, around 23% seen once. The sample comes from a study of regulatory T cells in long-lasting Graves disease. The CDR3 loop spans 14 amino acids. Trimming pared 7 bases from V and 9 bases from J, leaving 16 bases between. Germline V CDR1 and CDR2: SNHLY, FYNNEI. Time point described: persistent/refractory GD, antithyroid drugs over 5 years with positive TRAb. From RNA extracted from PBMCs, the TCR library was made. The source of the patients was an endocrinology department in Xi'an, China.

This TCR came from a female donor with Graves disease. The source was peripheral blood mononuclear cells (PBMCs), collected when the disease was refractory, from a patient treated with antithyroid drugs. This rearrangement joins TRBV2 to TRBJ1-6; TRBD1 might be the D (6 bases). This chain's CDR3 is CASTVRDTRSPLHF. DNA of the CDR3: TGTGCCAGCACGGTCCGGGACACACGTTCACCCCTCCACTTT. Complete variable domain (other parts from reference TRBV2 and TRBJ1-6): EPEVTQTPSHQVTQMGQEVILRCVPISNHLYFYWYRQILGQKVEFLVSFYNNEISEKSEIFDDQFSVERPDGSNFTLKIRSTKLEDSAMYFCASTVRDTRSPLHFGNGTRLTVT.